This T cell receptor (beta chain) was identified during a study of identical twins. TCRdb recomputed calls from the 5' RACE reads with MiXCR, one row per CDR3 protein. The data contain hundreds of thousands of distinct CDR3 sequences, roughly 6% of them singletons. Study observations and caveats: High-abundance cord blood beta clonotypes had fewer insertions; memory repertoires showed none.

This clonotype was counted only a few times. What it binds is not known. Germline V gene lookup returns CDR1 SGHDT and CDR2 YYEEEE. Trimming at V came to 2 bases and at J to 1 base, leaving 7 bases not matched to a gene. This CDR3 is built from 18 residues. The chain recombines TRBV5-6 with TRBJ2-1; TRBD2 matches at 12 bases. The sample was naive T cells sorted from blood. The source is a man between 18 and 35 years old in good health. The CDR3 sequence is CASSFLTSGSSSYNEQFF. The CDR3 bases are TGTGCCAGCAGCTTTCTGACTAGCGGGAGTTCGTCCTACAATGAGCAGTTCTTC.